This T cell receptor (beta chain) was identified in a study of OX40 agonist ivuxolimab in advanced cancers. The wider study: The treatment was a fully human IgG2 OX40 agonist, ivuxolimab. Patients got intravenous ivuxolimab at 0.01 to 10 mg/kg every 2 weeks. Earlier anti-PD-1, anti-PD-L1 or anti-CTLA-4 therapy was permitted; over 35% had received some. Study-level results: Some of the lowest clonal expansion was seen in partial responders at 0.1-3.0 mg/kg.

Germline CDR1 and CDR2: MDHEN and SYDVKM. The V end was cut by 4 bases, the J end by 0 bases, with 4 bases between. The CDR3 runs 13 residues. TCRdb's table, derived via immunoSEQ multiplex PCR, lists solely in-frame clones and lacks some. The table records 65,000 to 95,000 clones, about 94% of them present only once. About this clone itself: Its antigen is unknown.

The chain is built from TRBV28 and TRBJ1-3; D is undetermined. This clonotype was obtained from an adult with an advanced solid tumor such as melanoma, head and neck, liver or kidney cancer. The sample consisted of CD4+ or CD8+ T cells sorted from blood, taken in a trial of the OX40 agonist ivuxolimab. The CDR3 nucleotides read TGTGCCAGCAGTTGGGACTCTGGAAACACCATATATTTT. Amino acids: CASSWDSGNTIYF.